A single sample is the source of the 12 T cell receptor beta chains below, sequenced in a study of CD8+ T cells in alopecia areata. Following extraction, RNA underwent reverse transcription to cDNA, which served as the sequencing template. The assay was immunoSEQ multiplex PCR, and TCRdb's table has in-frame clones only and misses some. The sample holds 200,000 to 250,000 clones, 64% seen once. As for treatment: oral pan-JAK inhibitor, 5-10 mg twice daily. Here the sequenced sample was CD4+ T cells sorted from blood, taken at week 4, from a patient treated with tofacitinib. These receptor sequences come from a human donor with alopecia areata.

The J gene is TRBJ2-3, the V gene TRBV18; D is undetermined. Germline V gene lookup returns CDR1 KGHSH and CDR2 LQKENI. The V end lost 10 bases, the J end lost 8 bases, and 19 bases lay between the germline ends. The CDR3 runs 13 residues. The CDR3 coding sequence is TGTGCCACCAGAGAAGGGCAAGATCGTACGCAGTATTTT. It specifies CATREGQDRTQYF.

The V call is TRBV20-1, the J call TRBJ2-3; D call uncertain. V was trimmed by 4 bases and J by 14 bases, leaving 16 bases between them. The CDR3 contains 11 residues. Germline V lookup: CDR1 DFQATT, CDR2 SNEGSKA (reference sequence). CDR3 nucleotide sequence: TGCAGTGCTACATTTGGCGGACCGGGGTATTTT. It yields the protein CSATFGGPGYF.

V and J are TRBV6-5 and TRBJ1-5, with a weak D call TRBD1 (5 bases). V was clipped by 4 bases and J by 6 bases, with 13 bases between them. Germline V gene sequence: CDR1 MNHEY, CDR2 SVGAGI. This CDR3 has 14 residues. The CDR3: CASSFDRSGQPQHF. CDR3 coding DNA: TGTGCCAGCAGTTTCGACAGATCCGGTCAGCCCCAGCATTTT.

The chain carries TRBV30 and TRBJ2-5; D gene uncertain. CDR3 length: 12 residues. Germline V lookup: CDR1 GTSNPN, CDR2 SVGIG (reference sequence). V was trimmed by 1 base and J by 7 bases, leaving 10 bases between them. The CDR3 reads CAWSAILGTQYF. DNA for the CDR3: TGTGCCTGGAGTGCCATCCTAGGGACCCAGTACTTC.

The chain couples TRBV27 to TRBJ2-3, with TRBD1 matching 7 bases. The CDR3 is 18 amino acids. CDR1 and CDR2 from the germline V gene are MNHEY and SMNVEV (reference sequence). V was pared by 4 bases and J by 2 bases, with 15 bases of the junction left unmatched. DNA for the CDR3: TGTGCCAGCAGTTCCCCCCTCGTTGCAGGGGGTTACACAGATACGCAGTATTTT. The encoded protein is CASSSPLVAGGYTDTQYF.

The chain links TRBV7-6 to TRBJ2-7; D ambiguous. V shed 4 bases and J shed 0 bases, with 7 bases lying between them. Germline V CDR1 and CDR2: SGHVS, FNYEAQ. This CDR3 has 13 amino acids. The CDR3 nucleotides read TGTGCCAGCAGCTCCTACAGCTCCTACGAGCAGTACTTC. It codes for CASSSYSSYEQYF.

The CDR3 nucleotides are TGTGCCAGCAGCTTAGATGGGTCAGGGGCAGATACGCAGTATTTT. Its protein product is CASSLDGSGADTQYF. J is TRBJ2-3 and V is TRBV7-9; a weak D match, TRBD1 (6 bases). The CDR3 covers 15 residues. Germline CDR1 SEHNR, CDR2 FQNEAQ (reference sequence). Deletions cut 1 base from V and 4 bases from J, with 12 bases between.

This chain joins TRBV2 and TRBJ2-3; TRBD2 aligns across 10 bases. J gave up 4 bases and V 4 bases, and 2 bases lay outside the gene matches. Per germline, CDR1 SNHLY and CDR2 FYNNEI. The CDR3 sequence is 14 residues long. The CDR3: CASSVSGGADTQYF. The CDR3 DNA follows: TGTGCCAGCAGTGTGAGCGGGGGGGCAGATACGCAGTATTTT.

The chain has TRBV6-5 and TRBJ1-2; 8 bases are a match to TRBD1. From germline, CDR1 is MNHEY and CDR2 SVGAGI. The ends lost 6 bases at V and 6 bases at J; junction bases unmatched: 9. This CDR3 region has 14 residues. The CDR3 sequence: CASSRQTGGHGYTF. The CDR3 DNA reads as TGTGCCAGCAGCCGCCAAACAGGGGGGCATGGCTACACCTTC.

The chain employs TRBV7-9 and TRBJ1-1, with no clear D. This CDR3 contains 15 residues. V lost 5 bases, J lost 3 bases, and 16 bases lay in between. Germline lookup yields CDR1 SEHNR and CDR2 FQNEAQ (reference sequence). CDR3 amino acids: CASSPGRGGYTEAFF. DNA of the CDR3: TGTGCCAGCAGCCCTGGACGGGGAGGGTACACTGAAGCTTTCTTT.

V is TRBV1 and J is TRBJ2-1; the D call TRBD2 from the table was never checked on the DNA. TRBV1 corresponds to a pseudogene. There are 19 residues in the CDR3. The CDR3 protein is CTSSLGYWSGGKGYNEQFF. CDR3 bases: TGCACCAGCAGCCTCGGCTATTGGTCGGGGGGCAAGGGGTATAATGAGCAGTTCTTC.

The chain joins TRBV9 to TRBJ2-7; a weak D match, TRBD1 (5 bases). Germline CDR1 and CDR2: SGDLS and YYNGEE. Trimming left V 0 bases short and J 7 bases short, with 11 bases between. The length of the CDR3 is 13 residues. CDR3 in amino acids: CASSVATGQEQYF. DNA for the CDR3: TGTGCCAGCAGCGTAGCAACAGGTCAAGAGCAGTACTTC.